Detailed here is one TCR beta chain. As yet, its antigen is unknown. Profiling relied on immunoSEQ multiplex PCR, and the TCRdb table lists in-frame clones only, not all of them. The table shows tens of thousands of clones, with over 75% occurring only once. This record belongs to a study of OX40 agonist ivuxolimab in advanced cancers. Study-level background: The study gave patients intravenous ivuxolimab at 0.01 to 10 mg/kg every 2 weeks.

The V gene lost 5 bases and the J gene lost 3 bases, with 17 bases spanning the gap. Germline-derived CDR1 and CDR2 are SGHKS and YYEKEE (reference sequence). The CDR3 totals 15 residues. General observations from the study: A proportion of nonresponders additionally exhibited low normalized T-cell clonal expansion.

The chain uses TRBV5-5 and TRBJ2-5, with D tentatively TRBD1 (6 bases). Here the sequenced sample was CD4+ or CD8+ T cells sorted from blood, taken in a trial of the OX40 agonist ivuxolimab. This clonotype was sampled from an adult with an advanced solid tumor such as melanoma, head and neck, liver or kidney cancer. CDR3 bases: TGTGCCAGCAGAAGCGCCGGGACACGAGAAGAGACCCAGTACTTC. Translating it yields CASRSAGTREETQYF.